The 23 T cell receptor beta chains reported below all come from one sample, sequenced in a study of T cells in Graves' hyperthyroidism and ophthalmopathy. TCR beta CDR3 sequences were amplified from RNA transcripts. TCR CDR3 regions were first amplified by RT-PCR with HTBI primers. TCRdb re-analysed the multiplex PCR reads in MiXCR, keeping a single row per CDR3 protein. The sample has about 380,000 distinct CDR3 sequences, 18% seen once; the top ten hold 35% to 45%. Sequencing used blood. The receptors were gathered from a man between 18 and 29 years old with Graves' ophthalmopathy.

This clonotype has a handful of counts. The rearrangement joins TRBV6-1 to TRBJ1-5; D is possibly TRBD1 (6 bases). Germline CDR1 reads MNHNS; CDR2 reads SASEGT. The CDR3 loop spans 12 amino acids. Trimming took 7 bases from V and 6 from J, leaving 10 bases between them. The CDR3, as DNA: TGTGCCAGCAAAACAGGGAGTCAGCCCCAGCATTTT. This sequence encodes CASKTGSQPQHF.

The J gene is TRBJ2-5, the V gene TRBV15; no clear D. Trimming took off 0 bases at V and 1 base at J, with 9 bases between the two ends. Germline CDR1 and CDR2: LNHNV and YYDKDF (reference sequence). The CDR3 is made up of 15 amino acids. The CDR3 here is CATSRDHLIQETQYF. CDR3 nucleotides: TGTGCCACCAGCAGAGATCACCTGATCCAAGAGACCCAGTACTTC.

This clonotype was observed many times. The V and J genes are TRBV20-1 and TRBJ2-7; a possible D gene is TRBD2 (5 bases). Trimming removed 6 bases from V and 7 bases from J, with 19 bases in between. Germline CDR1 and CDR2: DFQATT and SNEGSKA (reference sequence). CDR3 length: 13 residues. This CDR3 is CSALVVRTGEQYF. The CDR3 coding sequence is TGCAGTGCCCTGGTAGTGCGGACTGGGGAGCAGTACTTC.

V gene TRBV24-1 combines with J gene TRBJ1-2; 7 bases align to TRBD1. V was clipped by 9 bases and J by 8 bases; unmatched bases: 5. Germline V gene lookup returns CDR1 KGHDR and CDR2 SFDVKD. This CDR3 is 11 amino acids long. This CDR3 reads CATGGTVGYTF. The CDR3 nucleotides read TGTGCCACCGGCGGGACAGTCGGCTACACCTTC.

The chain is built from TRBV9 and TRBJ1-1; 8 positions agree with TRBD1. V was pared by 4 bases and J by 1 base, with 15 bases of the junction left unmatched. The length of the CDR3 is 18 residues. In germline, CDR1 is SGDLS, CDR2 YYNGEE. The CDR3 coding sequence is TGTGCCAGCAGCCCTAGCCCCGGGACAGGATCCCCGAACACTGAAGCTTTCTTT. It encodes CASSPSPGTGSPNTEAFF.

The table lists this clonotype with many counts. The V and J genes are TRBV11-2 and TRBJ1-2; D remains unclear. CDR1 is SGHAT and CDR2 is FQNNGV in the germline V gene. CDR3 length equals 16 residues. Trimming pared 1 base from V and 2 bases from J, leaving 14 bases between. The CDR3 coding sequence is TGTGCCAGCAGCTTAGGAGGCAGCCAAAGGAACTATGGCTACACCTTC. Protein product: CASSLGGSQRNYGYTF.

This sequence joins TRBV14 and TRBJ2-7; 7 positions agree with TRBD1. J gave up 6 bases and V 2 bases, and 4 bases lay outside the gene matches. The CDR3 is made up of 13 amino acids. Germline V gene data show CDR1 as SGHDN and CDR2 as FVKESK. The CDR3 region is CASSQRQGSEQYF. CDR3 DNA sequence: TGTGCCAGCAGCCAAAGACAGGGTTCCGAGCAGTACTTC. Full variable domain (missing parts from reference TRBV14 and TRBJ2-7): EAGVTQFPSHSVIEKGQTVTLRCDPISGHDNLYWYRRVMGKEIKFLLHFVKESKQDESGMPNNRFLAERTGGTYSTLKVQPAELEDSGVYFCASSQRQGSEQYFGPGTRLTVT.

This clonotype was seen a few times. The CDR3 DNA follows: TGTGCCAGCAGGGGGGCAGGGAAAGAGACCCAGTACTTC. It yields the protein CASRGAGKETQYF. V and J are TRBV6-1 and TRBJ2-5; tentative D call: TRBD1 (6 bases). The CDR3 consists of 13 residues. In germline, CDR1 is MNHNS, CDR2 SASEGT. Trimming took off 6 bases at V and 3 bases at J, with 11 bases between the two ends.

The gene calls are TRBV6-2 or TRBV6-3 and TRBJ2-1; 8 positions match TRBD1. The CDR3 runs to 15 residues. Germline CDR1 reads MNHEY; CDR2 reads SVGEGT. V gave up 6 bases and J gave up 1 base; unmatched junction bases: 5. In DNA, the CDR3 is TGTGCCAGCAGGACAGGGGTACTTTCCTACAATGAGCAGTTCTTC. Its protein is CASRTGVLSYNEQFF.

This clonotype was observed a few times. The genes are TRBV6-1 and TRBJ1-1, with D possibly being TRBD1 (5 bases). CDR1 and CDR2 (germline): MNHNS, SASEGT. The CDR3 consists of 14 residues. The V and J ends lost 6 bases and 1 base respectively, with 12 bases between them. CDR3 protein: CASSRGRENTEAFF. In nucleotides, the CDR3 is TGTGCCAGCAGCCGGGGACGGGAGAACACTGAAGCTTTCTTT.

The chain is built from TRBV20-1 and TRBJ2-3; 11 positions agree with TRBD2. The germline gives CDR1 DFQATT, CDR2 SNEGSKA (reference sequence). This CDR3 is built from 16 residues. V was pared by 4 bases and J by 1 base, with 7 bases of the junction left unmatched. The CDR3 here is CSATPSGLAGTDTQYF. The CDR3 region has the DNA TGCAGTGCTACGCCCTCGGGACTAGCGGGCACAGATACGCAGTATTTT.

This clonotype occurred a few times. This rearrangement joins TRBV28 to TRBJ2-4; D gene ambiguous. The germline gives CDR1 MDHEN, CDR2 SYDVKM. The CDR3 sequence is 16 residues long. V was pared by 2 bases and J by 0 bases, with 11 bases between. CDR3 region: CASSLGDVLAKNIQYF. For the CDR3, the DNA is TGTGCCAGCAGTTTAGGCGATGTACTAGCCAAAAACATTCAGTACTTC. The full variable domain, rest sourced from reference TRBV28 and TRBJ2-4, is DVKVTQSSRYLVKRTGEKVFLECVQDMDHENMFWYRQDPGLGLRLIYFSYDVKMKEKGDIPEGYSVSREKKERFSLILESASTNQTSMYLCASSLGDVLAKNIQYFGAGTRLSVL.

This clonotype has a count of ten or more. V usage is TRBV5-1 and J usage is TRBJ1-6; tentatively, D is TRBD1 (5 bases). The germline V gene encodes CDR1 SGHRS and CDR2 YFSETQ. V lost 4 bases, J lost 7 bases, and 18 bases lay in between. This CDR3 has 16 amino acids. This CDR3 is CASSGEPQGVNSPLHF. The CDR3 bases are TGCGCCAGCAGCGGTGAGCCTCAGGGCGTGAATTCACCCCTCCACTTT.

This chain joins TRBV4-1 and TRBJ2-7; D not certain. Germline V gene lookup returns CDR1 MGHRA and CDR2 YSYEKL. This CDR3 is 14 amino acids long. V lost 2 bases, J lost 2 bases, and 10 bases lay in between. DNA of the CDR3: TGCGCCAGCAGCCAACTTCATTCCGCCTACGAGCAGTACTTC. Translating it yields CASSQLHSAYEQYF.

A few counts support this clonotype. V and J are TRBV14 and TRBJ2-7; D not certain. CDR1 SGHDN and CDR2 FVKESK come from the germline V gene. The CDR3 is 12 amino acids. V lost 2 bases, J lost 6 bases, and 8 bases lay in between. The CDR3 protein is CASSQWAGEQYF. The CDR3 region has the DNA TGTGCCAGCAGCCAATGGGCCGGCGAGCAGTACTTC.

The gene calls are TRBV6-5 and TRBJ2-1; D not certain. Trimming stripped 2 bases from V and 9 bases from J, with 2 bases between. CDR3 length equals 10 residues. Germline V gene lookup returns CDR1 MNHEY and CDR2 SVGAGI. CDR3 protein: CASSYPEQFF. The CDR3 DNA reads TGTGCCAGCAGTTACCCTGAGCAGTTCTTC.

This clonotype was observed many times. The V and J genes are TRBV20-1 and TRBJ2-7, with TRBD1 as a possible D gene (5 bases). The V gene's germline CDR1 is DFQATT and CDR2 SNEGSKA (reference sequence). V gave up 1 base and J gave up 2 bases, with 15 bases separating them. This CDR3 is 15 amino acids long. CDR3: CSARAWRQTAYEQYF. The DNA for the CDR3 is TGCAGTGCTAGAGCCTGGCGACAGACTGCCTACGAGCAGTACTTC.

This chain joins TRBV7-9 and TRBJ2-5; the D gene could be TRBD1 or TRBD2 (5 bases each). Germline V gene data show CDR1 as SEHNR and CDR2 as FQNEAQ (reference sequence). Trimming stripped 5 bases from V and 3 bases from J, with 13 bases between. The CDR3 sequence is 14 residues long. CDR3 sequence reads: CASSLPGTKETQYF. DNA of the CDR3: TGTGCCAGCAGCCTACCCGGGACCAAAGAGACCCAGTACTTC.

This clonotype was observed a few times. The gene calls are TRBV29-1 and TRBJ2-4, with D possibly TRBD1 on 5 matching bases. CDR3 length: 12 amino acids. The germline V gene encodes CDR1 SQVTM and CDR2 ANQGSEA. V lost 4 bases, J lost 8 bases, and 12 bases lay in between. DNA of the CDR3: TGCAGCGTTGGGCAGGGTGGGGACATTCAGTACTTC. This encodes CSVGQGGDIQYF.

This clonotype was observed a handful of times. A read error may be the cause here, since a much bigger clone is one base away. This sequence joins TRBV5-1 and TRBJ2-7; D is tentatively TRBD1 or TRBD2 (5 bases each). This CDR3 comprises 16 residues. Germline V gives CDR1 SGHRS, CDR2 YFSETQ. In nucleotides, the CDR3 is TGCGCCAGCAGCTTGGCCGGTCGGGGCGCAGCCTACAAGCAGTACTTC. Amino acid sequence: CASSLAGRGAAYKQYF. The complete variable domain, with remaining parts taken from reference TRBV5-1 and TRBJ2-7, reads KAGVTQTPRYLIKTRGQQVTLSCSPISGHRSVSWYQQTPGQGLQFLFEYFSETQRNKGNFPGRFSGRQFSNSRSEMNVSTLELGDSALYLCASSLAGRGAAYKQYFGPGTRLTVT.

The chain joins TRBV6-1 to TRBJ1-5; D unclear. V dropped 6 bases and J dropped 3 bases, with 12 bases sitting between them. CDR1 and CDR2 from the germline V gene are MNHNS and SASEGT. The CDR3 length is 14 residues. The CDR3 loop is CASSPDKTNQPQHF. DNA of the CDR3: TGTGCCAGCAGCCCCGACAAGACCAATCAGCCCCAGCATTTT.

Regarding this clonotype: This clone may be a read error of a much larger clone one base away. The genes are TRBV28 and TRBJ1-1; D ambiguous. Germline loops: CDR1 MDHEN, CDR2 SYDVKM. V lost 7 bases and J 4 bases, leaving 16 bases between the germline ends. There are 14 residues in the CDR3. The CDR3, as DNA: TGTGCCAGCACGTCTCCTGGGAGGAGCACTGAAGCTTTCTTT. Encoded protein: CASTSPGRSTEAFF. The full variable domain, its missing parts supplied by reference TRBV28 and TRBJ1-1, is DVKVTQSSRYLVKRTGEKVFLECVQDMDHENMFWYRQDPGLGLRLIYFSYDVKMKEKGDIPEGYSVSREKKERFSLILESASTNQTSMYLCASTSPGRSTEAFFGQGTRLTVV.

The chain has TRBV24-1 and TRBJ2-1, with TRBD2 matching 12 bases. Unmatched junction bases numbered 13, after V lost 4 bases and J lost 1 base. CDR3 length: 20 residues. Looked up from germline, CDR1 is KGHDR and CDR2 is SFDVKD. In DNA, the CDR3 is TGTGCCACCAGTGACCACGGTCGGACTAGCGGGAAGTCGTCCTACAATGAGCAGTTCTTC. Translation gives CATSDHGRTSGKSSYNEQFF.